The 27 T cell receptor beta chains below all came from one sample that was sequenced in a study of blood T cell repertoires in COVID-19. Here immunoSEQ multiplex PCR was the method, and the copy in TCRdb shows in-frame clones only, minus some. The data show fewer than 500,000 clones, around nine tenths seen once. The sample comprised peripheral blood. The receptors were gathered from a man aged 18 to 35 with COVID-19, enrolled during active disease.

This chain joins TRBV28 and TRBJ2-7; 8 bases are shared with TRBD1. Trimming removed 3 bases from V and 5 bases from J; junction bases left unmatched: 3. Germline CDR1 MDHEN, CDR2 SYDVKM. The CDR3 has 13 residues. The CDR3 coding sequence is TGTGCCAGCAGTTTGACAGGGGTAAACGAGCAGTACTTC. Translating it yields CASSLTGVNEQYF.

The chain has TRBV29-1 and TRBJ2-7; 10 nucleotides match TRBD1. V gave up 6 bases and J gave up 2 bases; unmatched junction bases: 7. CDR3 size: 14 residues. In germline, CDR1 is SQVTM, CDR2 ANQGSEA. Written as DNA, the CDR3 is TGCAGCGTGGACGCCGGGACAGGGGCCTACGAGCAGTACTTC. It codes for CSVDAGTGAYEQYF.

This clone is a singleton in its sample. The V and J genes are TRBV27 and TRBJ2-2; weak D call: TRBD2 (6 bases). V was clipped by 6 bases and J by 2 bases, with 13 bases between them. The CDR3 spans 15 residues. Germline CDR1 is MNHEY and CDR2 is SMNVEV (reference sequence). In nucleotides, the CDR3 is TGTGCCAGCAGCTTAAGGGGACTCAACACCGGGGAGCTGTTTTTT. Amino acids: CASSLRGLNTGELFF.

This clone was found a few times. The chain combines TRBV5-1 with TRBJ2-2; D is perhaps TRBD1 (6 bases). Trimming removed 3 bases from V and 3 bases from J, with 9 bases in between. The CDR3 consists of 14 residues. The V gene's germline CDR1 is SGHRS and CDR2 YFSETQ. CDR3 sequence: CASSSYRDTGELFF. The CDR3 DNA is TGCGCCAGCAGCTCATACAGGGACACCGGGGAGCTGTTTTTT.

The rearrangement links TRBV3-1 (or the pseudogene TRBV3-2) to TRBJ1-3; D remains ambiguous. The CDR3 is 16 amino acids. Per germline, CDR1 LGHDT and CDR2 YNNKEL (reference sequence). Between the trimmed V and J ends, which lost 1 base and 4 bases, there was a span of 14 bases. The CDR3 DNA sequence: TGTGCCAGCAGCCAAGGTTACCCCGAGGCCGGAAACACCATATATTTT. Translating gives CASSQGYPEAGNTIYF.

This chain uses TRBV4-1 with TRBJ2-1; the D gene is possibly TRBD2 (6 bases). Germline CDR1 and CDR2: MGHRA and YSYEKL. The ends were cut back, 3 bases at V and 6 bases at J, with 21 bases in the middle. The CDR3 totals 17 residues. Here the CDR3 reads CASSQYSGTVFFNEQFF. Here the CDR3 DNA reads TGCGCCAGCAGCCAGTACTCCGGGACTGTTTTCTTCAATGAGCAGTTCTTC.

The count of this clone is one. This rearrangement joins TRBV27 to TRBJ2-5; TRBD1 matches at 8 bases. This CDR3 has 15 amino acids. V shed 6 bases, J shed 2 bases, and the junction held 8 bases outside the gene matches. Per the germline V gene, CDR1 is MNHEY and CDR2 is SMNVEV (reference sequence). The CDR3 loop reads CASRERQGRQETQYF. CDR3 nucleotides: TGTGCCAGCAGGGAGCGACAGGGGAGGCAAGAGACCCAGTACTTC.

The rearrangement joins TRBV24-1 to TRBJ2-5; possible D gene TRBD2, 6 bases. Trimming took off 5 bases at V and 4 bases at J, with 10 bases between the two ends. Germline loops: CDR1 KGHDR, CDR2 SFDVKD. This CDR3 spans 13 amino acids. The CDR3 loop reads CATSAGGRETQYF. In nucleotides, the CDR3 is TGTGCCACCAGTGCCGGGGGTAGAGAGACCCAGTACTTC.

The chain uses TRBV29-1 and TRBJ2-1; 8 nucleotides match TRBD2. The CDR3 runs 15 residues. Germline CDR1 and CDR2: SQVTM and ANQGSEA. The junction had 3 bases not matched to a gene; V was cut back by 2 bases and J by 0 bases. This CDR3 reads CSVELAGPSYNEQFF. In DNA, the CDR3 is TGCAGCGTTGAATTAGCGGGGCCCTCCTACAATGAGCAGTTCTTC.

The chain couples TRBV10-3 to TRBJ2-4; TRBD1 aligns across 10 bases. Trimming removed 4 bases from V and 3 bases from J; junction bases left unmatched: 0. This CDR3 is 14 amino acids long. The germline V gene has CDR1 ENHRY and CDR2 SYGVKD. The CDR3 DNA reads TGTGCCATCAGTGGGACAGGGGGCAAAAACATTCAGTACTTC. Its protein is CAISGTGGKNIQYF.

This chain uses TRBV3-1 (or the pseudogene TRBV3-2) with TRBJ1-1, with D possibly matching TRBD1 (6 bases). This CDR3 comprises 13 residues. The germline V gene encodes CDR1 LGHDT and CDR2 YNNKEL (reference sequence). Between the trimmed V and J ends, which lost 1 base and 11 bases, there was a span of 14 bases. CDR3 coding DNA: TGTGCCAGCAGCCAAGCTCTACAGGGAGTGGCTTTCTTT. This codes for CASSQALQGVAFF.

The chain employs TRBV25-1 and TRBJ1-1; a weak D match, TRBD1 (6 bases). CDR1 is MGHDK, CDR2 SYGVNS, per germline. This CDR3 has 17 residues. The V end lost 7 bases, the J end lost 0 bases, and 21 bases lay between the germline ends. The CDR3 sequence: CASIPEGRGKMNTEAFF. The CDR3, as DNA: TGTGCCAGCATCCCCGAGGGCAGGGGAAAAATGAACACTGAAGCTTTCTTT.

This clone has just one count. The chain joins TRBV30 to TRBJ1-5; 7 positions agree with TRBD1. The germline V gene has CDR1 GTSNPN and CDR2 SVGIG (reference sequence). V dropped 3 bases and J dropped 6; count of bases not matched to a gene: 5. This CDR3 is built from 13 residues. CDR3 DNA: TGTGCCTGGAGCGACAGGGACGGTCAGCCCCAGCATTTT. Translated: CAWSDRDGQPQHF.

V is TRBV18 and J is TRBJ2-1; D is possibly TRBD2 (5 bases). Between the trimmed V and J ends, which lost 2 bases and 0 bases, there was a span of 11 bases. The CDR3 totals 16 residues. The germline V gene encodes CDR1 KGHSH and CDR2 LQKENI. DNA for the CDR3: TGTGCCAGCTCACCAGTGGCGGGTTTCTCCTACAATGAGCAGTTCTTC. This codes for CASSPVAGFSYNEQFF.

The V call is TRBV27, the J call TRBJ2-7; TRBD2 matches 7 bases. The CDR3 spans 14 residues. V lost 10 bases to trimming and J lost 0 bases; unmatched junction nucleotides: 9. Germline CDR1 MNHEY, CDR2 SMNVEV (reference sequence). CDR3 in amino acids: CATVGRTSSYEQYF. For the CDR3, the DNA is TGTGCCACCGTCGGGAGGACGAGCTCCTACGAGCAGTACTTC.

The chain is built from TRBV3-1 (or the pseudogene TRBV3-2) and TRBJ2-7; D is ambiguous. CDR3 length equals 16 residues. In germline, CDR1 is LGHDT, CDR2 YNNKEL (reference sequence). The ends were cut back, 1 base at V and 0 bases at J, with 13 bases in the middle. The CDR3 region has the DNA TGTGCCAGCAGCCAAGGTTCCCGCGGCTCCTCCTACGAGCAGTACTTC. Protein product: CASSQGSRGSSYEQYF.

DNA for the CDR3: TGTGCCAGCACGAGGGGAGGCAGAGGCACTGAAGCTTTCTTT. Amino acids: CASTRGGRGTEAFF. The J gene is TRBJ1-1, the V gene TRBV6-5; perhaps TRBD1 as D (5 bases). The CDR3 is 14 residues long. V was clipped by 7 bases and J by 4 bases, with 16 bases between them. Looked up from germline, CDR1 is MNHEY and CDR2 is SVGAGI.

V usage is TRBV6-6 and J usage is TRBJ1-4; 8 bases are shared with TRBD1. Unmatched junction bases numbered 7, after V lost 0 bases and J lost 7 bases. The CDR3 totals 16 residues. Germline CDR1 MNHNY, CDR2 SVGAGI (reference sequence). The CDR3 nucleotides read TGTGCCAGCAGTTACTCTACCGGACAGGGAGGTGAAAAACTGTTTTTT. This encodes CASSYSTGQGGEKLFF.

The chain links TRBV19 to TRBJ2-1, with TRBD2 as a possible D gene (5 bases). Per germline, CDR1 LNHDA and CDR2 SQIVND (reference sequence). This CDR3 has 14 amino acids. The V end lost 3 bases, the J end lost 4 bases, and 10 bases lay between the germline ends. The CDR3 DNA reads as TGTGCCAGTAGTATGACGGGGAGTTACAATGAGCAGTTCTTC. This gives the protein CASSMTGSYNEQFF.

V is TRBV10-3 and J is TRBJ2-7, with D tentatively TRBD1 (5 bases). The CDR3 runs 15 residues. Germline V gene lookup returns CDR1 ENHRY and CDR2 SYGVKD. V lost 4 bases and J 0 bases, leaving 13 bases between the germline ends. The CDR3 DNA reads TGTGCCATCAGTGGGAAAGACAGCGTCTCCTACGAGCAGTACTTC. Translated, it gives CAISGKDSVSYEQYF.

The J gene is TRBJ1-4, the V gene TRBV3-1 (or the pseudogene TRBV3-2); D is ambiguous. The CDR3 is made up of 12 amino acids. V shed 1 base and J shed 8 bases, with 5 bases lying between them. The germline V gene has CDR1 LGHDT and CDR2 YNNKEL (reference sequence). CDR3 nucleotide sequence: TGTGCCAGCAGCCAAGGTTTAGAAAAACTGTTTTTT. It translates to CASSQGLEKLFF.

J is TRBJ1-4 and V is TRBV6-5; TRBD1 matches at 8 bases. The CDR3 covers 15 residues. The germline gives CDR1 MNHEY, CDR2 SVGAGI. J lost 5 bases, V lost 4 bases, and 6 bases had no gene match. The CDR3 sequence: CASSSQGAENEKLFF. In nucleotides, the CDR3 is TGTGCCAGCAGTTCGCAGGGGGCCGAGAATGAAAAACTGTTTTTT.

The genes are TRBV6-5 and TRBJ2-7, with 11 bases matching TRBD2. CDR3 length: 16 amino acids. The germline V gene encodes CDR1 MNHEY and CDR2 SVGAGI. Trimming cost V 2 bases and J 0 bases; bases outside gene matches: 3. Here the CDR3 DNA reads TGTGCCAGCAGTTACCCGACTAGCGGGGCCTCCTACGAGCAGTACTTC. The encoded protein is CASSYPTSGASYEQYF.

The chain recombines TRBV18 with TRBJ1-2, with D maybe TRBD1 (6 bases). Per germline, CDR1 KGHSH and CDR2 LQKENI. Trimming pared 1 base from V and 2 bases from J, leaving 8 bases between. The CDR3 loop spans 14 amino acids. CDR3 residues: CASSPQGDNYGYTF. For the CDR3, the DNA is TGTGCCAGCTCACCACAGGGGGACAACTATGGCTACACCTTC.

V and J are TRBV2 and TRBJ2-3; 11 bases agree with TRBD2. Germline CDR1 SNHLY, CDR2 FYNNEI. This CDR3 is 18 amino acids long. The J segment lost 5 bases and the V segment lost 3 bases, leaving 13 bases of the junction unmatched. The CDR3 spells CASSEEGISGGAGDTQYF. CDR3 in DNA: TGTGCCAGCAGTGAGGAGGGGATTAGCGGGGGGGCAGGAGATACGCAGTATTTT.

The chain combines TRBV3-1 (or the pseudogene TRBV3-2) with TRBJ1-1; TRBD1 aligns across 9 bases. The J segment lost 5 bases and the V segment lost 1 base, leaving 5 bases of the junction unmatched. The CDR3 is 15 residues long. The germline gives CDR1 LGHDT, CDR2 YNNKEL (reference sequence). As DNA, the CDR3 is TGTGCCAGCAGCCAAGCCGGGACAGGGTCAACTGAAGCTTTCTTT. Translated, it gives CASSQAGTGSTEAFF.

V gene TRBV19 combines with J gene TRBJ2-3, with 9 bases aligning to TRBD2. CDR3 size: 16 residues. Germline V gives CDR1 LNHDA, CDR2 SQIVND (reference sequence). V shed 3 bases and J 0 bases; nucleotides not matched to a gene: 4. The CDR3 region is CASSISTSGSTDTQYF. DNA for the CDR3: TGTGCCAGTAGTATTTCGACTAGCGGAAGCACAGATACGCAGTATTTT.